A selection of T cell receptor beta chains follows, all from one sample in a study of OX40 agonist ivuxolimab in advanced cancers. Assay: immunoSEQ multiplex PCR; the TCRdb copy retains only in-frame clones and omits some. This table holds about 88,000 clones, around 83% found once. The sample was CD4+ or CD8+ T cells sorted from blood, taken in a trial of the OX40 agonist ivuxolimab. Receptors originate from an adult with an advanced solid tumor such as melanoma, head and neck, liver or kidney cancer. Each CDR3 is given with its conserved first and last residue. D genes are given only for firm matches. The size of a clone is reported for some rows only, either as once, few or many, or as a class for expanded clones.

J gene: TRBJ1-1; clone size: -; V gene: TRBV2; D gene: -; CDR3 DNA: TGTGCCAGCGGAGGGGACGGAGACACTGAAGCTTTCTTT; CDR3 protein: CASGGDGDTEAFF
J gene: TRBJ1-1; clone size: once; V gene: TRBV7-9; D gene: -; CDR3 DNA: TGTGCCAGCAGCTTCGAGGGCGGGGGCTCTGAAGCTTTCTTT; CDR3 protein: CASSFEGGGSEAFF
J gene: TRBJ1-2; clone size: -; V gene: TRBV4-2; D gene: -; CDR3 DNA: TGTGCCAGCAGCCAATCCGGGACGAAAAACTATGGCTACACCTTC; CDR3 protein: CASSQSGTKNYGYTF
J gene: TRBJ2-3; clone size: -; V gene: TRBV9; D gene: -; CDR3 DNA: TGTGCCAGCAGCGTCGACCGGGGTGATAGCACAGATACGCAGTATTTT; CDR3 protein: CASSVDRGDSTDTQYF
J gene: TRBJ2-1; clone size: once; V gene: TRBV5-4; D gene: -; CDR3 DNA: TGTGCCAGCAGCTTGCCAGGAGATTACAATGAGCAGTTCTTC; CDR3 protein: CASSLPGDYNEQFF
J gene: TRBJ1-3; clone size: -; V gene: TRBV5-1; D gene: -; CDR3 DNA: TGCGCCAGCAGCGCCAGGGGCGAATCTGGAAACACCATATATTTT; CDR3 protein: CASSARGESGNTIYF
J gene: TRBJ1-1; clone size: -; V gene: TRBV6-6; D gene: TRBD1; CDR3 DNA: TGTGCCAGCAGTTTCCCAAACAGGGGGCGAAGAACTGAAGCTTTCTTT; CDR3 protein: CASSFPNRGRRTEAFF
J gene: TRBJ2-7; clone size: -; V gene: TRBV6-1; D gene: -; CDR3 DNA: TGTGCCAGCAGTGAATCATCAGGGGTGCGACCCTACGAGCAGTACTTC; CDR3 protein: CASSESSGVRPYEQYF
J gene: TRBJ2-3; clone size: -; V gene: TRBV11-1; D gene: -; CDR3 DNA: TGTGCCAGCAGCCAGGGCGGTTATACGCAGTATTTT; CDR3 protein: CASSQGGYTQYF
J gene: TRBJ2-3; clone size: -; V gene: TRBV5-4; D gene: TRBD1; CDR3 DNA: TGTGCCAGCAGCTGGACAGGGGAAGATACGCAGTATTTT; CDR3 protein: CASSWTGEDTQYF
J gene: TRBJ2-2; clone size: -; V gene: TRBV13; D gene: TRBD1; CDR3 DNA: TGTGCCAGCAGCTTAGGCCGGGACAGGGGTCCTTTTCGGGAGCTGTTTTTT; CDR3 protein: CASSLGRDRGPFRELFF
J gene: TRBJ2-4; clone size: -; V gene: TRBV28; D gene: TRBD1; CDR3 DNA: TGTGCCAGCAGTTTTTCCGGGACAGAAAAAAACATTCAGTACTTC; CDR3 protein: CASSFSGTEKNIQYF
J gene: TRBJ1-2; clone size: -; V gene: TRBV28; D gene: TRBD1; CDR3 DNA: TGTGCCAGCAGTTTAAGCGCCCTGACAGGGGGCGAGAGAGCTAACTATGGCTACACCTTC; CDR3 protein: CASSLSALTGGERANYGYTF
J gene: TRBJ2-4; clone size: -; V gene: TRBV28; D gene: TRBD2; CDR3 DNA: TGTGCCAGCAAAACTCCGGGAGGGTCCCATGACAGATTAGCCAAAAACATTCAGTACTTC; CDR3 protein: CASKTPGGSHDRLAKNIQYF
J gene: TRBJ1-5; clone size: -; V gene: TRBV27; D gene: -; CDR3 DNA: TGTGCCAGCAGTTTATCCGCGGCCTACAATCAGCCCCAGCATTTT; CDR3 protein: CASSLSAAYNQPQHF
J gene: TRBJ2-2; clone size: -; V gene: TRBV10-2; D gene: -; CDR3 DNA: TGCGCCAGCAGTGAGCCGTTTCGGGGCAGCGGATCCGGGGACACCGGGGAGCTGTTTTTT; CDR3 protein: CASSEPFRGSGSGDTGELFF
J gene: TRBJ1-2; clone size: -; V gene: TRBV6-6; D gene: -; CDR3 DNA: TGTGCCACCAACGGAGGGGCTGGCTACACCTTC; CDR3 protein: CATNGGAGYTF
J gene: TRBJ1-2; clone size: -; V gene: TRBV2; D gene: TRBD1; CDR3 DNA: TGTGCCAGCAGCGTGACAGGGCGCGGCTACACCTTC; CDR3 protein: CASSVTGRGYTF
J gene: TRBJ1-2; clone size: -; V gene: TRBV27; D gene: TRBD1; CDR3 DNA: TGTGCCAGCAGATTGACGAATCAGGGGGCTCTTAGGGATGGCTACACCTTC; CDR3 protein: CASRLTNQGALRDGYTF
J gene: TRBJ2-1; clone size: -; V gene: TRBV4-3; D gene: TRBD2; CDR3 DNA: TGCGCCAGCAGCCAAGCTAGCGGGAGGTACAATGAGCAGTTCTTC; CDR3 protein: CASSQASGRYNEQFF
J gene: TRBJ2-5; clone size: -; V gene: TRBV5-3; D gene: -; CDR3 DNA: TGTGCCAGAAGCGTCGGGGTGGGAGAGACCCAGTACTTC; CDR3 protein: CARSVGVGETQYF
J gene: TRBJ2-1; clone size: few; V gene: TRBV5-1; D gene: -; CDR3 DNA: TGCGCCAGCAGCTTTAGTTTACAGGGGAGGAATGAGCAGTTCTTC; CDR3 protein: CASSFSLQGRNEQFF
J gene: TRBJ2-5; clone size: -; V gene: TRBV10-1; D gene: TRBD1; CDR3 DNA: TGCGCCAGCAAGGGGGCCAGGGGTCTTGGAGGAGAGACCCAGTACTTC; CDR3 protein: CASKGARGLGGETQYF
J gene: TRBJ1-4; clone size: -; V gene: TRBV27; D gene: -; CDR3 DNA: TGTGCCAGCAGTTTTACGAGGGGACCTAATGAAAAACTGTTTTTT; CDR3 protein: CASSFTRGPNEKLFF
J gene: TRBJ1-5; clone size: -; V gene: TRBV7-9; D gene: -; CDR3 DNA: TGTGCCAGCAGCTATAGGGATCAGCCCCAGCATTTT; CDR3 protein: CASSYRDQPQHF
J gene: TRBJ2-5; clone size: -; V gene: TRBV28; D gene: -; CDR3 DNA: TGTGCCAGCTTGGGGGGCCTCCAAGGGACCCAGTACTTC; CDR3 protein: CASLGGLQGTQYF
J gene: TRBJ2-7; clone size: -; V gene: TRBV5-1; D gene: -; CDR3 DNA: TGCGCCAGCAGCTTGTTTGGCCCTTCCTACGAGCAGTACTTC; CDR3 protein: CASSLFGPSYEQYF
J gene: TRBJ2-6; clone size: once; V gene: TRBV29-1; D gene: -; CDR3 DNA: TGCAGCGTTGTGTCGGTAGGGGCCAACGTCCTGACTTTC; CDR3 protein: CSVVSVGANVLTF
J gene: TRBJ2-7; clone size: few; V gene: TRBV7-2; D gene: -; CDR3 DNA: TGTGCCAGCAGTCGTGGGGGGGAGCAGTACTTC; CDR3 protein: CASSRGGEQYF
J gene: TRBJ2-7; clone size: -; V gene: TRBV6-5; D gene: TRBD2; CDR3 DNA: TGTGCCAGCAGTACTCCGGGACTAGCGGGAGTCGAGCAGTACTTC; CDR3 protein: CASSTPGLAGVEQYF
J gene: TRBJ1-4; clone size: -; V gene: TRBV19; D gene: TRBD1; CDR3 DNA: TGTGCCAGTAGCAAAGCGACAGGGGCTCGAGAAAAACTGTTTTTT; CDR3 protein: CASSKATGAREKLFF
J gene: TRBJ2-3; clone size: -; V gene: TRBV6-6; D gene: -; CDR3 DNA: TGTGCCAGCAACCCCGAAGGCGCAACGCAGTATTTT; CDR3 protein: CASNPEGATQYF
J gene: TRBJ1-1; clone size: -; V gene: TRBV6-4; D gene: TRBD1; CDR3 DNA: TGTGCCAGCAGTTACAGGGGGGACACTGAAGCTTTCTTT; CDR3 protein: CASSYRGDTEAFF
J gene: TRBJ2-1; clone size: -; V gene: TRBV9; D gene: -; CDR3 DNA: TGTGCCAGCAGCGTAGGGCCCCAGAACAATGAGCAGTTCTTC; CDR3 protein: CASSVGPQNNEQFF
J gene: TRBJ2-3; clone size: once; V gene: TRBV15; D gene: TRBD2; CDR3 DNA: TGTGCCACCAGCAGAGTCAGCGGGACGGGGACAGATACGCAGTATTTT; CDR3 protein: CATSRVSGTGTDTQYF
J gene: TRBJ1-1; clone size: -; V gene: TRBV7-8; D gene: -; CDR3 DNA: TGTGCCAGCAGCTTAGGGACCGGGACGGGGAACACTGAAGCTTTCTTT; CDR3 protein: CASSLGTGTGNTEAFF
J gene: TRBJ2-4; clone size: once; V gene: TRBV27; D gene: -; CDR3 DNA: TGTGCCAGCAGTTTATTGGGATTCAAAAACATTCAGTACTTC; CDR3 protein: CASSLLGFKNIQYF
J gene: TRBJ1-2; clone size: -; V gene: TRBV7-8; D gene: TRBD1; CDR3 DNA: TGTGCCAGCAGCTTCGGGACAGGGGGCTATGGCTACACCTTC; CDR3 protein: CASSFGTGGYGYTF
J gene: TRBJ2-7; clone size: once; V gene: TRBV15; D gene: -; CDR3 DNA: TGTGCCACCAGCAGATCTGGACTAAACTTGTACGAGCAGTACTTC; CDR3 protein: CATSRSGLNLYEQYF
J gene: TRBJ1-1; clone size: -; V gene: TRBV4-2; D gene: -; CDR3 DNA: TGTGCCAGCAGCCATGTCTTGGGAACTGAAGCTTTCTTT; CDR3 protein: CASSHVLGTEAFF
J gene: TRBJ1-4; clone size: -; V gene: TRBV5-1; D gene: -; CDR3 DNA: TGCGCCAGCAGCTTGGTGGGGGGAGGCAATGAAAAACTGTTTTTT; CDR3 protein: CASSLVGGGNEKLFF
J gene: TRBJ2-7; clone size: -; V gene: TRBV30; D gene: TRBD2; CDR3 DNA: TGTGCCTGGAGTAGACTAGCGGGAGGGTACGAGCAGTACTTC; CDR3 protein: CAWSRLAGGYEQYF
J gene: TRBJ1-2; clone size: -; V gene: TRBV27; D gene: -; CDR3 DNA: TGTGCCACCAGTAGTAGGGAGAGCTATGGCTACACCTTC; CDR3 protein: CATSSRESYGYTF
J gene: TRBJ2-3; clone size: -; V gene: TRBV7-9; D gene: -; CDR3 DNA: TGTGCCAGCAGCTTGAGTGGAGATACGCAGTATTTT; CDR3 protein: CASSLSGDTQYF
J gene: TRBJ1-3; clone size: -; V gene: TRBV9; D gene: -; CDR3 DNA: TGTGCCAGCAGCGTAGGGTTAGGAGAGGCTGGAAACACCATATATTTT; CDR3 protein: CASSVGLGEAGNTIYF
J gene: TRBJ2-1; clone size: once; V gene: TRBV6-5; D gene: TRBD1; CDR3 DNA: TGTGCCAGCAGGGGGACAGGGGGGAGAAATGAGCAGTTCTTC; CDR3 protein: CASRGTGGRNEQFF
J gene: TRBJ1-2; clone size: once; V gene: TRBV28; D gene: TRBD1; CDR3 DNA: TGTGCCAGCAGTTCCCCCGGGACAGGGGGCGACTATGGCTACACCTTC; CDR3 protein: CASSSPGTGGDYGYTF
J gene: TRBJ2-1; clone size: -; V gene: TRBV18; D gene: TRBD1; CDR3 DNA: TGTGCCAGCTCACCAAGTGGCAGGGGGCTTTACAATGAGCAGTTCTTC; CDR3 protein: CASSPSGRGLYNEQFF
J gene: TRBJ2-7; clone size: -; V gene: TRBV9; D gene: -; CDR3 DNA: TGTGCCAGCAGCGTAGGGGGGTTGGCCTACGAGCAGTACTTC; CDR3 protein: CASSVGGLAYEQYF
J gene: TRBJ2-1; clone size: once; V gene: TRBV19; D gene: TRBD1; CDR3 DNA: TGTGCCAGTCTTGACAGGGGGGCGGTCGGTGAGCAGTTCTTC; CDR3 protein: CASLDRGAVGEQFF
J gene: TRBJ2-5; clone size: -; V gene: TRBV6-5; D gene: TRBD2; CDR3 DNA: TGTGCCAGCAGTTTGTCTGGACTAGCCTCGGAGACCCAGTACTTC; CDR3 protein: CASSLSGLASETQYF
J gene: TRBJ2-6; clone size: -; V gene: TRBV18; D gene: -; CDR3 DNA: TGTGCCAGCTCACCGGAAAGGGGCCCTGCTGGGGCCAACGTCCTGACTTTC; CDR3 protein: CASSPERGPAGANVLTF
J gene: TRBJ2-7; clone size: -; V gene: TRBV7-9; D gene: TRBD2; CDR3 DNA: TGTGCCAGCAGCTTAGGGACTAGCGGGACCTACGAGCAGTACTTC; CDR3 protein: CASSLGTSGTYEQYF
J gene: TRBJ2-1; clone size: -; V gene: TRBV14; D gene: TRBD2; CDR3 DNA: TGTGCCAGCAGCCAAGCTAGCGGGAGGGTCTCCTACAATGAGCAGTTCTTC; CDR3 protein: CASSQASGRVSYNEQFF
J gene: TRBJ2-4; clone size: -; V gene: TRBV7-8; D gene: TRBD1; CDR3 DNA: TGTGCCAGCAGCCGTCGACAGGGAAGGGCCATGGCCAAAAACATTCAGTACTTC; CDR3 protein: CASSRRQGRAMAKNIQYF
J gene: TRBJ2-1; clone size: -; V gene: TRBV10-2; D gene: -; CDR3 DNA: TGCGCCAGCACCCCCGGGGGCCCTCCCAATGAGCAGTTCTTC; CDR3 protein: CASTPGGPPNEQFF
J gene: TRBJ2-5; clone size: -; V gene: TRBV18; D gene: TRBD2; CDR3 DNA: TGTGCCAGCTCCCCGACTAGCGGGAGTACAGAGACCCAGTACTTC; CDR3 protein: CASSPTSGSTETQYF